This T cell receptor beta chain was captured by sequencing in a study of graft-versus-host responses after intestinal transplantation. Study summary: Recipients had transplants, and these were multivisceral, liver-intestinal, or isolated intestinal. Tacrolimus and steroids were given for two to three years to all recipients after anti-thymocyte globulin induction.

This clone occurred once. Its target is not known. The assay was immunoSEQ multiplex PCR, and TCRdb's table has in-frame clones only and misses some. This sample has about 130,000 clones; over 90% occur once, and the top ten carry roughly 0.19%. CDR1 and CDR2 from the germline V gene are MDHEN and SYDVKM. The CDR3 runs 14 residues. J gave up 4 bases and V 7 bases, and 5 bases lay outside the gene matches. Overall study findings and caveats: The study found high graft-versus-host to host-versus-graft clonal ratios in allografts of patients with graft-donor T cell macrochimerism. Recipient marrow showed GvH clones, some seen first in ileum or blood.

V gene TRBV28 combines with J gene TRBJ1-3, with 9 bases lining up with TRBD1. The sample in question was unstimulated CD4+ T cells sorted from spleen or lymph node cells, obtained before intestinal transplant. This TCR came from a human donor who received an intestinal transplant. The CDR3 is CASTLTGGGNTIYF. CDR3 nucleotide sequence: TGTGCCAGCACTCTCACAGGGGGCGGAAACACCATATATTTT.